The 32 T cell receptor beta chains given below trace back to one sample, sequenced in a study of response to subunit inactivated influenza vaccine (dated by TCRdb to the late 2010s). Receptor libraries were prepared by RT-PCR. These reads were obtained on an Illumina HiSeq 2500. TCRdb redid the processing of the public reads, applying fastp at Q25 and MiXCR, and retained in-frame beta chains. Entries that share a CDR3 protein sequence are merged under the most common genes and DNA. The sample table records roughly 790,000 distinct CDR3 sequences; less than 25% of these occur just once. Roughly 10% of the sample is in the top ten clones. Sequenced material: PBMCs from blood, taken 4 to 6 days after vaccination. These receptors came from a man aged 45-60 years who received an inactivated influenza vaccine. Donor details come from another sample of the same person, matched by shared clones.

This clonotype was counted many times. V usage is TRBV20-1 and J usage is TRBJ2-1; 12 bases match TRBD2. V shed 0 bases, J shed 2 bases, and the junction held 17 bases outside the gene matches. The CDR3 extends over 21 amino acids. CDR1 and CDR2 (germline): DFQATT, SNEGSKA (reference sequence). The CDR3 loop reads CSARDVTGLAGGLFPYNEQFF. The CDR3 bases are TGCAGTGCTAGAGATGTCACAGGGCTAGCGGGAGGGCTGTTCCCCTACAATGAGCAGTTCTTC.

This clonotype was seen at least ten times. The CDR3 loop is CSAIRDINTDTQYF. The DNA for the CDR3 is TGCAGTGCTATCCGGGATATCAACACAGATACGCAGTATTTT. The chain carries TRBV20-1 and TRBJ2-3, with D possibly TRBD2 on 5 matching bases. The CDR3 spans 14 residues. From germline, CDR1 is DFQATT and CDR2 SNEGSKA (reference sequence). V was clipped by 4 bases and J by 2 bases, with 13 bases between them.

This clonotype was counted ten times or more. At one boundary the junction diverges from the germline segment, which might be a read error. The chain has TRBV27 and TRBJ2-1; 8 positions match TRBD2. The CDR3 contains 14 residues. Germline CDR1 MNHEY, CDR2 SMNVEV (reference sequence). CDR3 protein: CASSLSSSGGIKVF. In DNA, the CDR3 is TGTGCCAGCAGTTTATCGTCGAGCGGGGGAATTAAAGTCTTC.

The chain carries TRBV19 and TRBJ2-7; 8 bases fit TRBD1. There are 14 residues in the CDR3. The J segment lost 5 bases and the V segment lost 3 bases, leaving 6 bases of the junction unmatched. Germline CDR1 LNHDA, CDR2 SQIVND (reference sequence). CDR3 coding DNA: TGTGCCAGTAGTATTGGGACAGGCGTCGACGAGCAGTACTTC. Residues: CASSIGTGVDEQYF.

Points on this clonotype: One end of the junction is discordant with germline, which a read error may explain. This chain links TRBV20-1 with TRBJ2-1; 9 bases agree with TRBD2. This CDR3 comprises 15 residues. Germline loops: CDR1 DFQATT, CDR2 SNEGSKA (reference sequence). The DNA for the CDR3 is TGCTGTGCTAGAGATAGCGGGGGAGTCTACAATGAGCAGTTCTTC. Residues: CCARDSGGVYNEQFF.

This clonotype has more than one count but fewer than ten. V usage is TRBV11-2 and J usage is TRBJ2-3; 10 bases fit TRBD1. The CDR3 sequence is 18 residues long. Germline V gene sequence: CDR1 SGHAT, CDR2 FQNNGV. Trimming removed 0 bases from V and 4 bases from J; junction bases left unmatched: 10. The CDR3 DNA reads TGTGCCAGCAGCTTAGAGGGGAGGGGACAGGGGTTCGCAGATACGCAGTATTTT. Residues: CASSLEGRGQGFADTQYF.

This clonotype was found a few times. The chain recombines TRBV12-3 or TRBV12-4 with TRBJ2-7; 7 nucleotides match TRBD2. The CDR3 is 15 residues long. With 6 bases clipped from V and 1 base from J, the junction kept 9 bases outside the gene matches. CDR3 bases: TGTGCCAGCAGCCCACTAGCGAGTGGTTCCTACGAGCAGTACTTC. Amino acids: CASSPLASGSYEQYF.

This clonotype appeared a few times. CDR3 protein: CAISEYLTYEQYF. The CDR3 DNA is TGTGCCATCAGTGAGTACCTCACCTACGAGCAGTACTTC. The chain carries TRBV10-3 and TRBJ2-7; no firm D call. Per germline, CDR1 ENHRY and CDR2 SYGVKD. This CDR3 has 13 amino acids. The germline V and J ends were trimmed by 1 base and 2 bases, with 6 bases remaining between them.

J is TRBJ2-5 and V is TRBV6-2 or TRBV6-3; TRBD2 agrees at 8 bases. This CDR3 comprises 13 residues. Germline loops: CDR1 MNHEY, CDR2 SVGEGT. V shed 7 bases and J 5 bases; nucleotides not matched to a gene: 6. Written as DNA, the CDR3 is TGTGCCAGCACGGTAGCGGGAATCGAGACCCAGTACTTC. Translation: CASTVAGIETQYF.

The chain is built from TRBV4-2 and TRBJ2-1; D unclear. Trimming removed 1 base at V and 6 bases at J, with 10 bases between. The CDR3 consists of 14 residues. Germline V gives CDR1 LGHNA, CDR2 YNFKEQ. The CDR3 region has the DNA TGTGCCAGCAGCCAAGGGGCAGGTCTCAATGAGCAGTTCTTC. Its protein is CASSQGAGLNEQFF.

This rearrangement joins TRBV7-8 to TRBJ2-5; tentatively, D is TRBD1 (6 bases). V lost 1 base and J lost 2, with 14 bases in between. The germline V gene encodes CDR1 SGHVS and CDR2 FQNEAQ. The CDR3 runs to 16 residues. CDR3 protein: CASSLGLQGNQETQYF. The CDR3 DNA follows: TGTGCCAGCAGCTTAGGACTACAGGGAAATCAAGAGACCCAGTACTTC.

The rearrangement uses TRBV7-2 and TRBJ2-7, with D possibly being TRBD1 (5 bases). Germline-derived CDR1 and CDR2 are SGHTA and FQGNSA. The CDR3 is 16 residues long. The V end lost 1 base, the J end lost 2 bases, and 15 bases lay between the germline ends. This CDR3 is CASSLERSRATYEQYF. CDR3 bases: TGTGCCAGCAGCTTAGAACGTAGCAGGGCAACCTACGAGCAGTACTTC.

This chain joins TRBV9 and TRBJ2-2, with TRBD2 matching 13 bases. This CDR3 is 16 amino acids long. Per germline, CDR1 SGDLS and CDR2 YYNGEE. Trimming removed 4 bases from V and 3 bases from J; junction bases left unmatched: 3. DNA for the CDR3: TGTGCCAGCAGCAGAGGACTAGCGGGGGACACCGGGGAGCTGTTTTTT. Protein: CASSRGLAGDTGELFF.

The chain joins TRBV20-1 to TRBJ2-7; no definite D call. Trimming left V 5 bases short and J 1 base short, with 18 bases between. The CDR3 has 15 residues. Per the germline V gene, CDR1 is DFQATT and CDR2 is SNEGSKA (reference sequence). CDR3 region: CSAFPVGTASYEQYF. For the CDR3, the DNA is TGCAGTGCTTTCCCGGTAGGAACGGCGTCCTACGAGCAGTACTTC.

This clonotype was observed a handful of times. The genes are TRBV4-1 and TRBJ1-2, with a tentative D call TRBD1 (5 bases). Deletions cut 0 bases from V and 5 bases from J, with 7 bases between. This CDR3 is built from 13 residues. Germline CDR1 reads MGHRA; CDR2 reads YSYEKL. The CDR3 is CASSQEGVYGYTF. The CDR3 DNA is TGCGCCAGCAGCCAAGAAGGGGTTTATGGCTACACCTTC.

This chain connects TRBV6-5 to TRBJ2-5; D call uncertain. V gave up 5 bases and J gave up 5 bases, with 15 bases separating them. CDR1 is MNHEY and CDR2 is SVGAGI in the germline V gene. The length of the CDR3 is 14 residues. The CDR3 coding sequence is TGTGCCAGCAGTACTATTGTATTCGGGGAGACCCAGTACTTC. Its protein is CASSTIVFGETQYF.

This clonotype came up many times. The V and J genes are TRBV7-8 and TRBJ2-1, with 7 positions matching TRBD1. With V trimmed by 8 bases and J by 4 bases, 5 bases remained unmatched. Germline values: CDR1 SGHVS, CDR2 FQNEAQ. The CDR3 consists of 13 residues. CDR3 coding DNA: TGTGCCAGCGGACAGGAAAGTTACAATGAGCAGTTCTTC. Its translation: CASGQESYNEQFF.

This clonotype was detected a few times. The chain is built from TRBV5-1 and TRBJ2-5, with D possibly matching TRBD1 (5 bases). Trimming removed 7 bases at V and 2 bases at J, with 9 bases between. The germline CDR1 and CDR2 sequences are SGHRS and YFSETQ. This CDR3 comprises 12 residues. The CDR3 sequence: CASRTFQETQYF. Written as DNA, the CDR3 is TGCGCCAGCCGGACATTTCAAGAGACCCAGTACTTC.

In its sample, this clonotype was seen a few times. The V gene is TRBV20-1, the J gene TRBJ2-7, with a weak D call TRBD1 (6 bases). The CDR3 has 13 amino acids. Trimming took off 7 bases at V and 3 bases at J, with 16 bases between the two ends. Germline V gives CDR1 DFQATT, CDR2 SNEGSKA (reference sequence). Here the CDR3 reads CSGRTVGLYEQYF. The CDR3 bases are TGCAGTGGCAGGACAGTAGGACTCTACGAGCAGTACTTC.

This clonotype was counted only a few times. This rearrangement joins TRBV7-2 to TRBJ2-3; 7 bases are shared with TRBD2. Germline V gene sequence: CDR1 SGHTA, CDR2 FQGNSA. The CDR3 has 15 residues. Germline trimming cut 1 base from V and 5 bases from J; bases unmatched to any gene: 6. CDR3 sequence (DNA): TGTGCCAGCAGCTTAGTAGCGGGCAGGAGAGATACGCAGTATTTT. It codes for CASSLVAGRRDTQYF.

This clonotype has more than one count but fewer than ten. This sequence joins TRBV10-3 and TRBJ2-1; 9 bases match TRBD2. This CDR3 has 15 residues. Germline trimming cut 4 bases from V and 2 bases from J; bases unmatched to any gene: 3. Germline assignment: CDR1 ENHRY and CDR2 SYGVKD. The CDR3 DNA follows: TGTGCCATCAGTGCGGCTAGCGGGGCCTACAATGAGCAGTTCTTC. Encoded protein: CAISAASGAYNEQFF.

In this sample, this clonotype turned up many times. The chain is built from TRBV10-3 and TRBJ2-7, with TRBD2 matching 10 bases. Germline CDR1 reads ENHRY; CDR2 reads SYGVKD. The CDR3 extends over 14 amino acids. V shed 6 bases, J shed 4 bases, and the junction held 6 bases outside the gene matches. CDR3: CAIRPTSGEYEQYF. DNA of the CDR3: TGTGCCATCAGACCCACTAGCGGGGAGTACGAGCAGTACTTC.

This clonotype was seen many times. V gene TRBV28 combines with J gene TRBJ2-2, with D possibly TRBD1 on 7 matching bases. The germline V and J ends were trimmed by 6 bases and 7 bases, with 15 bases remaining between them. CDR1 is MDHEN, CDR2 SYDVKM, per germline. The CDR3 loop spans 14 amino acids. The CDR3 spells CASSPPGGLGELFF. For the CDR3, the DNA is TGTGCCAGCAGCCCCCCAGGGGGGCTCGGGGAGCTGTTTTTT.

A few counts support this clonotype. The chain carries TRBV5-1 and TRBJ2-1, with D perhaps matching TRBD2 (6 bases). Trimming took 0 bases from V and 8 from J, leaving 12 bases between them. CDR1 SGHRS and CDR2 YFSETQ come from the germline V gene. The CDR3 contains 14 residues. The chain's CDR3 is CASSLGGGGDEQFF. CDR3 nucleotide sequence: TGCGCCAGCAGCTTGGGGGGCGGCGGGGATGAGCAGTTCTTC.

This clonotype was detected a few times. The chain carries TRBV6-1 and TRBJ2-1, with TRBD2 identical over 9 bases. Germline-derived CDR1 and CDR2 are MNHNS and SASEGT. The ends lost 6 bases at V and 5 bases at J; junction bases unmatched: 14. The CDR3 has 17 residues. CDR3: CASSGLAGWRGNNEQFF. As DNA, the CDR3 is TGTGCCAGCAGCGGGCTAGCGGGATGGAGGGGAAACAATGAGCAGTTCTTC.

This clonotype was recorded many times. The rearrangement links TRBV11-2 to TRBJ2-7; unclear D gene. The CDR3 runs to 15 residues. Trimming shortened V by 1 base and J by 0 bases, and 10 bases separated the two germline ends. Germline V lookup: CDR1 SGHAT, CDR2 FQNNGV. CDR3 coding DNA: TGTGCCAGCAGCTTAGTCGGCAGGCGCTCCTACGAGCAGTACTTC. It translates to CASSLVGRRSYEQYF.

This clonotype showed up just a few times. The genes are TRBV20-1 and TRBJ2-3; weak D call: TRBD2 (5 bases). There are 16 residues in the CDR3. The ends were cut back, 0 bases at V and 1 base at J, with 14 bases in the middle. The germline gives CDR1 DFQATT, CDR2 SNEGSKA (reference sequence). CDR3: CSARDRRAEGTDTQYF. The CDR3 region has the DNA TGCAGTGCTAGAGACCGTCGAGCGGAGGGCACAGATACGCAGTATTTT.

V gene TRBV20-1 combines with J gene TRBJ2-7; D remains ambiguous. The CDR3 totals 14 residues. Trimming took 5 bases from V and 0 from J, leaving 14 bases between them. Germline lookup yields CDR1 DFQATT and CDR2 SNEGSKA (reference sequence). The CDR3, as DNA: TGCAGTGCTCAAGGGCATCTGAGCTCCTACGAGCAGTACTTC. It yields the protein CSAQGHLSSYEQYF.

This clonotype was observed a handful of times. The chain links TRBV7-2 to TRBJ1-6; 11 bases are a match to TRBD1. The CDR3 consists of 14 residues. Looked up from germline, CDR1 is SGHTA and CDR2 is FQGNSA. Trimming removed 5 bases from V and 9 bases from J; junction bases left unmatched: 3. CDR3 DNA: TGTGCCAGCAGCGTCGGGACAGGGGGTTCACCCCTCCACTTT. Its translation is CASSVGTGGSPLHF.

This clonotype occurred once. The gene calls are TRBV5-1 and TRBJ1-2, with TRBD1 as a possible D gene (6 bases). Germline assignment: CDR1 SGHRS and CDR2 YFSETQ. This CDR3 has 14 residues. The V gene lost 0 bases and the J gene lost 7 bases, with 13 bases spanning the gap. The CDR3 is CASSLDRAVVGYTF. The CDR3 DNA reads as TGCGCCAGCAGCTTGGACAGGGCCGTTGTTGGCTACACCTTC. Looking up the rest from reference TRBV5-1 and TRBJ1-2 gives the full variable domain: KAGVTQTPRYLIKTRGQQVTLSCSPISGHRSVSWYQQTPGQGLQFLFEYFSETQRNKGNFPGRFSGRQFSNSRSEMNVSTLELGDSALYLCASSLDRAVVGYTFGSGTRLTVV.

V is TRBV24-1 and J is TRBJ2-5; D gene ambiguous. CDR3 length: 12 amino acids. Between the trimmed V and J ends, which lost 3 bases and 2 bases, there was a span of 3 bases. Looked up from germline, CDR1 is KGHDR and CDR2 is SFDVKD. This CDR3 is CATSDHQETQYF. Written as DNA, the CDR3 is TGTGCCACCAGTGATCATCAAGAGACCCAGTACTTC.

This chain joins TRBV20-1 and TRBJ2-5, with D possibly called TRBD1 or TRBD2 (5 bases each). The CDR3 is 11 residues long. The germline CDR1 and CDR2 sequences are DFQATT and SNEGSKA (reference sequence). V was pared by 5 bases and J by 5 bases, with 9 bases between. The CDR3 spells CSARWGETQYF. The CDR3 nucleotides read TGCAGTGCTCGTTGGGGGGAGACCCAGTACTTC.